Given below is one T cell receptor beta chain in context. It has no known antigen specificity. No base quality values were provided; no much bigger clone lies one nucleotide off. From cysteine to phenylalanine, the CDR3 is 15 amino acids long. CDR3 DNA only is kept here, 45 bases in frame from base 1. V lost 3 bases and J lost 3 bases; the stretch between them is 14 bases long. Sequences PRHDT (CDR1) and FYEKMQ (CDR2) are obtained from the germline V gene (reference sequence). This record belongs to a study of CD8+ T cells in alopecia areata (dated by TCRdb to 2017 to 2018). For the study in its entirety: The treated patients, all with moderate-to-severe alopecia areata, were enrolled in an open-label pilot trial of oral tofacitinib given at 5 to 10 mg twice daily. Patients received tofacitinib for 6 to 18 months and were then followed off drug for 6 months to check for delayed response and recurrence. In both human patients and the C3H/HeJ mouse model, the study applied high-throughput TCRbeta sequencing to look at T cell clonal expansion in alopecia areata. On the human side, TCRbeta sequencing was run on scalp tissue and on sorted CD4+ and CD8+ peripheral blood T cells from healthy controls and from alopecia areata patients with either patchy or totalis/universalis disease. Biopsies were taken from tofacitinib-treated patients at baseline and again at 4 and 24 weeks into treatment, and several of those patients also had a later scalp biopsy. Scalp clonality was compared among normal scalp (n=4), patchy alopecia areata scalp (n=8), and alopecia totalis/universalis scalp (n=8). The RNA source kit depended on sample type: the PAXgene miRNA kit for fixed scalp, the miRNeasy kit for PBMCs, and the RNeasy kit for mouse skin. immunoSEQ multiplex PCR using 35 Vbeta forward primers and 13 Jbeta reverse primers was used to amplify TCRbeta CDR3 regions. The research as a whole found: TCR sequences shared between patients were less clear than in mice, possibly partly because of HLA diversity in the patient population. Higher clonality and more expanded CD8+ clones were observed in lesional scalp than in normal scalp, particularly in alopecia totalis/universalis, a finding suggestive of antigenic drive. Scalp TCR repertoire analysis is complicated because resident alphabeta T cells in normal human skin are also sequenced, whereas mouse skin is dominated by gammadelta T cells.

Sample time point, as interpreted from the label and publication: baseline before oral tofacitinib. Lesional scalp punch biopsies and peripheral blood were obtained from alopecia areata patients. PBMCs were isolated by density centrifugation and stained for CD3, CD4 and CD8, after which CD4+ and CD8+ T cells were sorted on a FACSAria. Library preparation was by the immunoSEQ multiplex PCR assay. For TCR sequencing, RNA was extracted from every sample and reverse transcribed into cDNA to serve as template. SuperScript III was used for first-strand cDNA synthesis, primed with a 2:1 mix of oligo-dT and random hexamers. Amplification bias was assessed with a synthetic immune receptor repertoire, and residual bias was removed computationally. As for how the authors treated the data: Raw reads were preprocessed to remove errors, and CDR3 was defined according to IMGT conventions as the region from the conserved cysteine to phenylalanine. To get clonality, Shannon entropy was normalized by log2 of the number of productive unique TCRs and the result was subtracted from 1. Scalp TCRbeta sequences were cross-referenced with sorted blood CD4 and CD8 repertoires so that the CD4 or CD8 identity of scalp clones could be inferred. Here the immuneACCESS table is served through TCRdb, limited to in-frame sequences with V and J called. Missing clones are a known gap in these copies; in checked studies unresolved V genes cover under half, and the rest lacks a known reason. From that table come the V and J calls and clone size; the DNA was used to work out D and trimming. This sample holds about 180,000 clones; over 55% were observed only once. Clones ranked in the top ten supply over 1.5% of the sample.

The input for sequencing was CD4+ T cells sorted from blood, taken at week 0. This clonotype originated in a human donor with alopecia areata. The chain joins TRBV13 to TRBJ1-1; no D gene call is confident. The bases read TGTGCCAGCAGCTTCGGAAGGAGCCTAGACACTGAAGCTTTCTTT. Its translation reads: CASSFGRSLDTEAFF.